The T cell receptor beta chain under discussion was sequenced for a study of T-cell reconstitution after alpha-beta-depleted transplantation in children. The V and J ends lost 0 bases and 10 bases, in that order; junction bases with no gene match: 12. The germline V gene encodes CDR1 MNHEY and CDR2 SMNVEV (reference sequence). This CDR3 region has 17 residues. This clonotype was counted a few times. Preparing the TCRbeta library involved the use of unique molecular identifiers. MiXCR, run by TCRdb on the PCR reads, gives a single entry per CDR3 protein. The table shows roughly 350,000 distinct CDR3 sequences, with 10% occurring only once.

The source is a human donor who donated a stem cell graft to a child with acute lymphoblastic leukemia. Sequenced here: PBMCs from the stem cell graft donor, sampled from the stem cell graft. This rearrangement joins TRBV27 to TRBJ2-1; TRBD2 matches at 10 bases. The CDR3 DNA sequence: TGTGCCAGCAGTTTATCGGTTCCGTCAACTAGCGGGACCGAGCAGTTCTTC. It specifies CASSLSVPSTSGTEQFF.